The 6 T cell receptor beta chains below were found in one sample sequenced in a study of blood T cell repertoires in COVID-19. Some clones are missing from TCRdb's copy, which holds only in-frame ones; the method was immunoSEQ multiplex PCR. The data hold 100,000 to 150,000 clones, with more than 75% observed a single time. Sequencing used peripheral blood. These receptors came from a human donor in a cohort sampled during active COVID-19.

The genes are TRBV6-5 and TRBJ1-6; 7 bases line up with TRBD1. The CDR3 contains 15 residues. Trimming at V came to 6 bases and at J to 11 bases, leaving 13 bases not matched to a gene. In germline, CDR1 is MNHEY, CDR2 SVGAGI. The DNA of the CDR3 is TGTGCCAGCAGGCCACCGGGACAGTTACGGGCACCCCTCCACTTT. Amino acid sequence: CASRPPGQLRAPLHF.

In its sample, this clone was seen a few times. The rearrangement uses TRBV20-1 and TRBJ1-5; TRBD1 might be the D (5 bases). CDR1 DFQATT and CDR2 SNEGSKA come from the germline V gene (reference sequence). CDR3 size: 15 residues. Trimming cost V 3 bases and J 2 bases, with 14 bases left between them. The CDR3 is CSASPPGGGNQPQHF. DNA for the CDR3: TGCAGTGCTAGTCCCCCGGGGGGAGGCAATCAGCCCCAGCATTTT.

The chain couples TRBV20-1 to TRBJ1-1; no firm D call. Germline CDR1 DFQATT, CDR2 SNEGSKA (reference sequence). The CDR3 runs 11 residues. The V end was cut by 6 bases, the J end by 3 bases, with 8 bases between. This chain's CDR3 is CSAPLYTEAFF. Here the CDR3 DNA reads TGCAGTGCCCCTCTATACACTGAAGCTTTCTTT.

This chain joins TRBV11-2 and TRBJ2-7, with 8 nucleotides matching TRBD2. The V and J ends lost 4 bases and 7 bases, in that order; junction bases with no gene match: 18. Germline V gene data show CDR1 as SGHAT and CDR2 as FQNNGV. CDR3 length equals 17 residues. The CDR3 region is CASSSERRAGAEKEQYF. CDR3 DNA: TGTGCCAGCAGCTCCGAGAGGCGAGCGGGAGCAGAGAAAGAGCAGTACTTC. The whole variable domain, filled in from reference TRBV11-2 and TRBJ2-7, reads EAGVAQSPRYKIIEKRQSVAFWCNPISGHATLYWYQQILGQGPKLLIQFQNNGVVDDSQLPKDRFSAERLKGVDSTLKIQPAKLEDSAVYLCASSSERRAGAEKEQYFGPGTRLTVT.

The chain is built from TRBV2 and TRBJ2-7; D ambiguous. Trimming stripped 4 bases from V and 4 bases from J, with 5 bases between. The CDR3 is 11 residues long. The germline CDR1 and CDR2 sequences are SNHLY and FYNNEI. CDR3 amino acids: CASSGLYEQYF. CDR3 DNA sequence: TGTGCCAGCAGTGGCCTATACGAGCAGTACTTC. Variable domain in full (rest from reference TRBV2 and TRBJ2-7): EPEVTQTPSHQVTQMGQEVILRCVPISNHLYFYWYRQILGQKVEFLVSFYNNEISEKSEIFDDQFSVERPDGSNFTLKIRSTKLEDSAMYFCASSGLYEQYFGPGTRLTVT.

Here the CDR3 DNA reads TGTGCCAGCAGCCAAGATGACAGGATGAACACTGAAGCTTTCTTT. Its translation: CASSQDDRMNTEAFF. The gene calls are TRBV3-1 (or the pseudogene TRBV3-2) and TRBJ1-1; D possibly corresponds to TRBD1 (6 bases). V was trimmed by 0 bases and J by 0 bases, leaving 8 bases between them. The CDR3 loop spans 15 amino acids. Germline CDR1 is LGHDT and CDR2 is YNNKEL (reference sequence).